In this sample, the clone carrying this T cell receptor beta chain turned up a few times. Its target is unknown. Full-length variable regions came from constant-region reverse primers plus semi-nested Nested Universal Primer A PCR. TCRdb re-analysed the 5' RACE reads in MiXCR, keeping a single row per CDR3 protein. Of 55,000 to 80,000 distinct CDR3 sequences in the sample, around a fifth were seen once. Findings and caveats of the study: Greatest tumor Treg TCR overlap was with tumor naive CD4+ cells. In terms of TCR gene usage, tumor memory CD4+ T cells clustered together with blood and lymph node memory CD4+ cells, as well as with lymph node naive CD4+ cells.

V shed 2 bases and J 7 bases; nucleotides not matched to a gene: 9. The CDR3 runs to 15 residues. The germline gives CDR1 SGHRS, CDR2 YFSETQ. The sample was memory CD4+ T cells sorted from a lymph node. The sample's subset: memory CD4+ T cells, CD4+CD45RO+CD25-. The chain employs TRBV5-1 and TRBJ2-7; 10 bases are shared with TRBD1. This receptor was identified in a female donor with breast cancer. The CDR3 loop is CASSFTGTGAREQYF. CDR3 in DNA: TGCGCCAGCAGCTTTACCGGGACAGGGGCTAGGGAGCAGTACTTC.